The source of this T cell receptor (beta chain) is a study of blood T cells in healthy people across ages. Study-wide results and caveats: A roughly linear age-dependent decrease characterized TCR beta diversity per million T cells.

For the second PCR, which ran for about 6 to 11 cycles, a sample-barcoded 5' primer and a J-beta primer mix were used. Each cDNA molecule was tagged by a template-switch adaptor that had 12 random nucleotides. TCRdb itself ran the 5' RACE reads through MiXCR, one entry per CDR3 protein. The sample consists of under 2 million distinct CDR3 sequences, around 35% of them appearing once. The CDR3 is 13 residues long. Germline values: CDR1 SGHTA, CDR2 FQGNSA. V gave up 3 bases and J gave up 9 bases, with 12 bases separating them. The authors drew 8 to 10 milliliters of peripheral blood from each donor. Per individual sample, total RNA of at least 5 micrograms was extracted. With regard to this clonotype: The antigen is undetermined.

The rearrangement uses TRBV7-2 and TRBJ2-1; D may be TRBD1 (5 bases). This receptor was obtained from a woman in her 30s in good health. Specimen: blood. CDR3: CASSFGRASEQFF. The CDR3 DNA reads as TGTGCCAGCAGCTTTGGCAGGGCGAGTGAGCAGTTCTTC.